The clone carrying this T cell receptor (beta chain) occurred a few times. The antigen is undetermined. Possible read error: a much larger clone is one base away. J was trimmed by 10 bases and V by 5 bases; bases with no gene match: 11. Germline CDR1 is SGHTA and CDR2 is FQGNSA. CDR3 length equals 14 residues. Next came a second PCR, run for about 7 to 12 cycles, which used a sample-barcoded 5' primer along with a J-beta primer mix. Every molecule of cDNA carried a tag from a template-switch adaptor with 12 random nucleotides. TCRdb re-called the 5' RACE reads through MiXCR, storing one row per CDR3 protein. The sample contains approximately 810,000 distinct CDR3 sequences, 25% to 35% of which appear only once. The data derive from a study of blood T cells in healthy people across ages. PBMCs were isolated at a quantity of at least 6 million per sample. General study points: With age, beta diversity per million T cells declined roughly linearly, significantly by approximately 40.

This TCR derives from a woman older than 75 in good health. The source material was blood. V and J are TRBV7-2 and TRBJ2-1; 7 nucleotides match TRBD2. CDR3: CASSGGGSSVEQFF. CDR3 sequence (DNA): TGTGCCAGCAGCGGCGGGGGTTCGAGCGTCGAGCAGTTCTTC.